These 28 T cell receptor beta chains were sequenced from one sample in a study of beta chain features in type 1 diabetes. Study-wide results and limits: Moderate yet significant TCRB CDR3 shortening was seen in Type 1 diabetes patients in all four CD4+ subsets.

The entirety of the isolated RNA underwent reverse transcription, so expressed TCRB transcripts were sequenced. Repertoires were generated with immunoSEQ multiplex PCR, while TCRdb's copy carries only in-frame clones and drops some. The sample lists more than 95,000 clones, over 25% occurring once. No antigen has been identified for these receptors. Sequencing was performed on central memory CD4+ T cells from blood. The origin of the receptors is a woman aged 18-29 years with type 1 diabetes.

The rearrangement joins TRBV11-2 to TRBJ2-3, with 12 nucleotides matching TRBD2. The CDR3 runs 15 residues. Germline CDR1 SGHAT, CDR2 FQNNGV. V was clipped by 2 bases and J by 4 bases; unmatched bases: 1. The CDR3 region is CASSLLAGGPDTQYF. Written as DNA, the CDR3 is TGTGCCAGCAGCTTACTAGCGGGAGGGCCAGATACGCAGTATTTT.

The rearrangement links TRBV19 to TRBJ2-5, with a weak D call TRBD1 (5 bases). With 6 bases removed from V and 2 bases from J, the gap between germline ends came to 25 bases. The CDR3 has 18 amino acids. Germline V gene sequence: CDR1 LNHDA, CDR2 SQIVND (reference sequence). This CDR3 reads CASSAVGVGRVIQETQYF. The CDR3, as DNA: TGTGCCAGTAGCGCGGTAGGTGTCGGCAGGGTGATTCAAGAGACCCAGTACTTC.

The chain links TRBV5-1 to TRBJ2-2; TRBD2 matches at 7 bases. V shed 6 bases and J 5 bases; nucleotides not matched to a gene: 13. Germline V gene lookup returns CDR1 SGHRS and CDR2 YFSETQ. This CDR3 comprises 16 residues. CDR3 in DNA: TGCGCCAGCACCCCGAGGCCTAGCGGAGGAACCGGGGAGCTGTTTTTT. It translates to CASTPRPSGGTGELFF.

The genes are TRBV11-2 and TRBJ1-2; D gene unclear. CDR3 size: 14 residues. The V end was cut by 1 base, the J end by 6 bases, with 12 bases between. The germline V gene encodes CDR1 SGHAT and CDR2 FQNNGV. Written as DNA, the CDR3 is TGTGCCAGCAGCTTAGCCGGTGCGGTCGATGGCTACACCTTC. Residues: CASSLAGAVDGYTF.

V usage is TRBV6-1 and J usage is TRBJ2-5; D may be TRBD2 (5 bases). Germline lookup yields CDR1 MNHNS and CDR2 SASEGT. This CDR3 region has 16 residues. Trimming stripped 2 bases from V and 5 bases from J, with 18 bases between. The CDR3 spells CASSELMGSTTETQYF. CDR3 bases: TGTGCCAGCAGTGAATTAATGGGGAGTACAACGGAGACCCAGTACTTC.

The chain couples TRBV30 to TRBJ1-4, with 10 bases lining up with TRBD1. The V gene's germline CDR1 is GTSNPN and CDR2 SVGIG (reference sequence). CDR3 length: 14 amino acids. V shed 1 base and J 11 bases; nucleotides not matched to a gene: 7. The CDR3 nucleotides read TGTGCCTGGAGTGGGGACAGGGGAATGGGGAAACTGTTTTTT. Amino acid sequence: CAWSGDRGMGKLFF.

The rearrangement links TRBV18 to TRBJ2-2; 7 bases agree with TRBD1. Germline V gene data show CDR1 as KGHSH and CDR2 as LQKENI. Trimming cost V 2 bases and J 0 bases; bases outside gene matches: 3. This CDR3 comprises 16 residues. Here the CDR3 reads CASSPTGQSNTGELFF. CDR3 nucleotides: TGTGCCAGCTCACCAACGGGACAGTCGAACACCGGGGAGCTGTTTTTT. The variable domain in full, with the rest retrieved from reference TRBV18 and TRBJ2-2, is NAGVMQNPRHLVRRRGQEARLRCSPMKGHSHVYWYRQLPEEGLKFMVYLQKENIIDESGMPKERFSAEFPKEGPSILRIQQVVRGDSAAYFCASSPTGQSNTGELFFGEGSRLTVL.

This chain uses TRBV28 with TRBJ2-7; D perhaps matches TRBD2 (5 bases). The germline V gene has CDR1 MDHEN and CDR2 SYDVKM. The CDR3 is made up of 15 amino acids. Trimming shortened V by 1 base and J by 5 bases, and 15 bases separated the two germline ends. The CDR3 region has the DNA TGTGCCAGCAGTTTATATGAGGTTAGAGGGAACGAGCAGTACTTC. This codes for CASSLYEVRGNEQYF.

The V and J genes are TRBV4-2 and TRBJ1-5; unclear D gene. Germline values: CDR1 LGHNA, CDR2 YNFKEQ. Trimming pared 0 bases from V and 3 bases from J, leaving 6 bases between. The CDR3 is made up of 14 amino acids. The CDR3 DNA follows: TGTGCCAGCAGCCAAGAGAGGGACAATCAGCCCCAGCATTTT. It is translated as CASSQERDNQPQHF.

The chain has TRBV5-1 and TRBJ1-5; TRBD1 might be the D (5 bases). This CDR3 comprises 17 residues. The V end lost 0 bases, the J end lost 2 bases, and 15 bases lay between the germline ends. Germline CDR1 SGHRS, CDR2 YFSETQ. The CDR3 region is CASSLAPVGEGNQPQHF. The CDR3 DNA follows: TGCGCCAGCAGCTTGGCCCCCGTAGGGGAGGGCAATCAGCCCCAGCATTTT.

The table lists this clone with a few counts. The chain's CDR3 is CAGGRTSGTDTQYF. The CDR3 coding sequence is TGTGCCGGGGGTCGGACTAGCGGCACAGATACGCAGTATTTT. The chain joins TRBV6-1 to TRBJ2-3; 9 bases align to TRBD2. From germline, CDR1 is MNHNS and CDR2 SASEGT. The CDR3 is 14 residues long. The V and J ends lost 11 bases and 1 base, in that order; junction bases with no gene match: 7.

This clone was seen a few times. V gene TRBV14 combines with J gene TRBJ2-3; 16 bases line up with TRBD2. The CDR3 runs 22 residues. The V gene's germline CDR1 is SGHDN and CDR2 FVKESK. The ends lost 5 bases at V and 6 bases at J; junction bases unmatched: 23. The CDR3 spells CASSAHPGLAGGPGALGDTQYF. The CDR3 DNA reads TGTGCCAGCAGCGCTCACCCGGGACTAGCGGGAGGGCCGGGGGCCCTCGGGGATACGCAGTATTTT.

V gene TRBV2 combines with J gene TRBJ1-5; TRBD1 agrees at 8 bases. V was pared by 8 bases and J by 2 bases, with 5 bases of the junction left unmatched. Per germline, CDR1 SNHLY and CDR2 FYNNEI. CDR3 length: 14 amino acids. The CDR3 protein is CASGQGFGNQPQHF. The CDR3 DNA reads TGTGCCAGCGGACAGGGTTTTGGCAATCAGCCCCAGCATTTT.

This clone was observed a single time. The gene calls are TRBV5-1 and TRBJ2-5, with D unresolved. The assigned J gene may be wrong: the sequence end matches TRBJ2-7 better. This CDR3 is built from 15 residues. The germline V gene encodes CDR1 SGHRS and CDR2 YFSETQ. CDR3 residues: CASSLGFPSYYEQYF. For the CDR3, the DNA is TGCGCCAGCAGCTTGGGATTCCCCTCCTACTACGAGCAGTACTTC.

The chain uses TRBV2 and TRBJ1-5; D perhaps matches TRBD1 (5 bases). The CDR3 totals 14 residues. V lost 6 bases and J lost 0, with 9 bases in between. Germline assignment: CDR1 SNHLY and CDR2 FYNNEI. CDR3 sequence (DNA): TGTGCCAGCAGGCAGGGTAATAGCAATCAGCCCCAGCATTTT. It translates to CASRQGNSNQPQHF. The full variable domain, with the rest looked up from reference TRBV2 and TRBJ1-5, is EPEVTQTPSHQVTQMGQEVILRCVPISNHLYFYWYRQILGQKVEFLVSFYNNEISEKSEIFDDQFSVERPDGSNFTLKIRSTKLEDSAMYFCASRQGNSNQPQHFGDGTRLSIL.

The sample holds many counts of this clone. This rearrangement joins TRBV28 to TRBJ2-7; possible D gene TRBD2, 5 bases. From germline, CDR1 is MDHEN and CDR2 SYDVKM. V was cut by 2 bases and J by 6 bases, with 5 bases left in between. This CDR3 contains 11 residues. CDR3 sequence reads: CASSLRGEQYF. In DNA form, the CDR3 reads TGTGCCAGCAGTTTACGGGGCGAGCAGTACTTC.

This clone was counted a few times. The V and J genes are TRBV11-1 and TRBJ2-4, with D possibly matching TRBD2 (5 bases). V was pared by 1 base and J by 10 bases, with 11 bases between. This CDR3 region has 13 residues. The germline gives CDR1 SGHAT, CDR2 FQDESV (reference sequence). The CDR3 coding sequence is TGTGCCAGCAGCTTAGGACCGGAGCGGATTCAGTACTTC. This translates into CASSLGPERIQYF.

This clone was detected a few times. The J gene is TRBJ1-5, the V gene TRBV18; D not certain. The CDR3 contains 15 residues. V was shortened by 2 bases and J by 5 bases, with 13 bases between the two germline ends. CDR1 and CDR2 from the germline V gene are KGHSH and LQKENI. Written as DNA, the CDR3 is TGTGCCAGCTCACCAACGAGTTTACGGGATCAGCCCCAGCATTTT. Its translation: CASSPTSLRDQPQHF. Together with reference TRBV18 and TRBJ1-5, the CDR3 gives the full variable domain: NAGVMQNPRHLVRRRGQEARLRCSPMKGHSHVYWYRQLPEEGLKFMVYLQKENIIDESGMPKERFSAEFPKEGPSILRIQQVVRGDSAAYFCASSPTSLRDQPQHFGDGTRLSIL.

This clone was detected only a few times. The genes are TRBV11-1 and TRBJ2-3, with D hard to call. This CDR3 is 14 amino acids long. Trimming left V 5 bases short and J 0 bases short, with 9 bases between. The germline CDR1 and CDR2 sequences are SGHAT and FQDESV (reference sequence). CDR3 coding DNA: TGTGCCAGCAGCCGCACCTACAGCACAGATACGCAGTATTTT. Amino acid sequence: CASSRTYSTDTQYF.

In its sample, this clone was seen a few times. Written as DNA, the CDR3 is TGCGCCAGCACCACGGACAGAAACACCGGGGAGCTGTTTTTT. As protein: CASTTDRNTGELFF. The chain carries TRBV5-1 and TRBJ2-2; D might be TRBD1 (6 bases). With 6 bases removed from V and 2 bases from J, the gap between germline ends came to 11 bases. CDR1 is SGHRS, CDR2 YFSETQ, per germline. The CDR3 has 14 residues.

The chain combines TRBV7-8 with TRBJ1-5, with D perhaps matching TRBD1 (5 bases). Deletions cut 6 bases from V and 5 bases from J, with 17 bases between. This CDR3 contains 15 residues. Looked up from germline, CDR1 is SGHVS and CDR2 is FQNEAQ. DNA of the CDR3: TGTGCCAGCAGGGCGGGGCCCAGCCCCTATCAGCCCCAGCATTTT. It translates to CASRAGPSPYQPQHF.

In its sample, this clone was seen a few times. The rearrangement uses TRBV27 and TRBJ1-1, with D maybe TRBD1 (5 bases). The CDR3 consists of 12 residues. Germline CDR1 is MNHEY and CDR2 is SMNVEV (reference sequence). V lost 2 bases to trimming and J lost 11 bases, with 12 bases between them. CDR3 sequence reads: CASSLRGGEAFF. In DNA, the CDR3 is TGTGCCAGCAGTTTACGGGGGGGAGAGGCTTTCTTT.

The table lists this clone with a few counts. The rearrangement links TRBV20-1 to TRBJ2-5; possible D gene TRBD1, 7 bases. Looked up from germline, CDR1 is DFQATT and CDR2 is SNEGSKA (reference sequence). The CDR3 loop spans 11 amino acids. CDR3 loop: CSSGGPETQYF. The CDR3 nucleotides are TGCAGCTCAGGGGGGCCAGAGACCCAGTACTTC.

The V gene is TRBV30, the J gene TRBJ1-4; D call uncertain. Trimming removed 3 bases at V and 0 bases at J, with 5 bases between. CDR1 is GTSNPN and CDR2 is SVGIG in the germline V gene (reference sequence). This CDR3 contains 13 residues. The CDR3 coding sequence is TGTGCCTGGAGCCTATCAACTAATGAAAAACTGTTTTTT. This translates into CAWSLSTNEKLFF.

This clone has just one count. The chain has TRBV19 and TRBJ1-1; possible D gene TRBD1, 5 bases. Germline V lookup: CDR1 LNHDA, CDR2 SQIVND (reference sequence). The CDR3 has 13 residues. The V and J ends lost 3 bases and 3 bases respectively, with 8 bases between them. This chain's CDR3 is CASSITGDTEAFF. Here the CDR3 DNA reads TGTGCCAGTAGTATCACGGGGGACACTGAAGCTTTCTTT. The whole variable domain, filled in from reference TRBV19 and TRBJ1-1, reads DGGITQSPKYLFRKEGQNVTLSCEQNLNHDAMYWYRQDPGQGLRLIYYSQIVNDFQKGDIAEGYSVSREKKESFPLTVTSAQKNPTAFYLCASSITGDTEAFFGQGTRLTVV.

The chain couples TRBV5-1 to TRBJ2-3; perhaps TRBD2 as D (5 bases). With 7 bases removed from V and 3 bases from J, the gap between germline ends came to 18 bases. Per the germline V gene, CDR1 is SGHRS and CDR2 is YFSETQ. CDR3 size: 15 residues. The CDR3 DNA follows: TGCGCCAGCGGACCAGGAGGATCGTCGACAGATACGCAGTATTTT. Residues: CASGPGGSSTDTQYF.

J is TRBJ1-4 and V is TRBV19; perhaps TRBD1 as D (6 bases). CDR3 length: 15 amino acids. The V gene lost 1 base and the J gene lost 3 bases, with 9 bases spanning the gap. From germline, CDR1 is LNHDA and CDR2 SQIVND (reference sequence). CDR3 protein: CASSIATGPNEKLFF. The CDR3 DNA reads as TGTGCCAGTAGTATAGCTACAGGGCCTAATGAAAAACTGTTTTTT. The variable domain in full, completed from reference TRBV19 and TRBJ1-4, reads DGGITQSPKYLFRKEGQNVTLSCEQNLNHDAMYWYRQDPGQGLRLIYYSQIVNDFQKGDIAEGYSVSREKKESFPLTVTSAQKNPTAFYLCASSIATGPNEKLFFGSGTQLSVL.

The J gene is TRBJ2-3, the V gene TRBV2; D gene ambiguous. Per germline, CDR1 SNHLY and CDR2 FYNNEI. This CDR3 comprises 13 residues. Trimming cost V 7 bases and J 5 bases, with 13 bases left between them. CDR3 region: CASKGTPGDTQYF. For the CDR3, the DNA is TGTGCCAGCAAAGGCACCCCGGGAGATACGCAGTATTTT.